This T cell receptor beta chain was identified during a study of blood T cell repertoires in COVID-19. On the study more broadly: PBMCs, B-cell-depleted T cells, or T cells provided the cDNA or gDNA that made up the material.

V lost 2 bases and J 4 bases, leaving 12 bases between the germline ends. This CDR3 region has 15 residues. CDR1 is MNHEY, CDR2 SMNVEV, per germline (reference sequence). Recovery among Cohort 3 donors was established by two negative PCRs, clearance, or symptom resolution. TCRdb's copy holds only in-frame clones and misses some; the assay was immunoSEQ multiplex PCR. The table shows about 220,000 clones, with over 75% occurring only once. The TCR originated in a woman aged 55-69 years who had recovered from COVID-19. The sequencing input was PBMCs or T cells enriched from blood (not recorded which). The chain recombines TRBV27 with TRBJ1-3; possible D gene TRBD1, 5 bases. The CDR3 DNA is TGTGCCAGCAGTTTAAATTTTCAGGGCGGAAACACCATATATTTT. Translating it yields CASSLNFQGGNTIYF.